A single sample gave rise to the 27 T cell receptor beta chains below, sequenced in a study of blood T cell repertoires in COVID-19. Profiled with immunoSEQ multiplex PCR; TCRdb holds only in-frame clones, not every one. The top ten clones hold 1.3% of a sample with about 300,000 clones, about 87% of them seen once. Sequenced material: peripheral blood. These receptors were taken from a man aged 70 or older with acute or convalescent COVID-19.

CDR3 nucleotides: TGTGCCAGTAGTGATCGGTACTTTGGCTACACCTTC. It is translated as CASSDRYFGYTF. V gene TRBV19 combines with J gene TRBJ1-2, with no clear D. Trimming left V 5 bases short and J 7 bases short, with 11 bases between. This CDR3 is 12 amino acids long. Per the germline V gene, CDR1 is LNHDA and CDR2 is SQIVND (reference sequence). The full variable domain, completed using reference TRBV19 and TRBJ1-2, is DGGITQSPKYLFRKEGQNVTLSCEQNLNHDAMYWYRQDPGQGLRLIYYSQIVNDFQKGDIAEGYSVSREKKESFPLTVTSAQKNPTAFYLCASSDRYFGYTFGSGTRLTVV.

The gene calls are TRBV5-6 and TRBJ2-1; 9 positions agree with TRBD2. Unmatched junction bases numbered 5, after V lost 1 base and J lost 3 bases. The CDR3 runs 16 residues. From germline, CDR1 is SGHDT and CDR2 YYEEEE. DNA of the CDR3: TGTGCCAGCAGCTTGTTGCGGGAGGGCGTCTACAATGAGCAGTTCTTC. Its translation is CASSLLREGVYNEQFF.

The V gene is TRBV27, the J gene TRBJ2-7; 7 nucleotides align to TRBD1. V gave up 5 bases and J gave up 2 bases; unmatched junction bases: 6. This CDR3 is 14 amino acids long. CDR1 and CDR2 (germline): MNHEY, SMNVEV (reference sequence). CDR3 bases: TGTGCCAGCAGTCCGACAGGGTGGACCTACGAGCAGTACTTC. Amino acids: CASSPTGWTYEQYF.

The chain recombines TRBV11-3 with TRBJ2-1; 14 nucleotides match TRBD2. The CDR3 has 17 amino acids. Trimming took 3 bases from V and 2 from J; bases not matched to a gene: 3. CDR1 and CDR2 (germline): SGHNT, YENEEA. The CDR3: CASSFGLAGGAYNEQFF. CDR3 sequence (DNA): TGTGCCAGCAGCTTCGGACTAGCGGGAGGCGCCTACAATGAGCAGTTCTTC.

V is TRBV21-1 and J is TRBJ1-5; the tabulated D call, TRBD1, remains unverified against the DNA. TRBV21-1 is recorded as a pseudogene. The CDR3 contains 19 residues. The CDR3 here is CASSKEGDRSLGLDQPQHF. The CDR3 bases are TGTGCCAGCAGCAAAGAAGGGGACAGGTCCCTGGGGTTGGATCAGCCCCAGCATTTT.

This rearrangement joins TRBV5-1 to TRBJ2-1; weak D call: TRBD1 (5 bases). CDR3 length: 13 residues. Between the trimmed V and J ends, which lost 5 bases and 5 bases, there was a span of 11 bases. Germline V CDR1 and CDR2: SGHRS, YFSETQ. The CDR3 reads CASRVLGDNEQFF. The CDR3 DNA follows: TGCGCCAGCAGGGTCCTAGGGGACAATGAGCAGTTCTTC.

This clone was observed a few times. The genes are TRBV3-1 (or the pseudogene TRBV3-2) and TRBJ1-3; D perhaps matches TRBD1 (6 bases). The CDR3 totals 15 residues. V lost 2 bases and J lost 4, with 12 bases in between. Germline values: CDR1 LGHDT, CDR2 YNNKEL (reference sequence). The CDR3: CASSQNTGYGNTIYF. The CDR3 bases are TGTGCCAGCAGCCAAAATACAGGGTACGGAAACACCATATATTTT.

This sequence joins TRBV7-2 and TRBJ2-5; tentative D call: TRBD2 (6 bases). There are 14 residues in the CDR3. V lost 2 bases, J lost 0 bases, and 7 bases lay in between. Germline values: CDR1 SGHTA, CDR2 FQGNSA. CDR3 loop: CASSLRRDQETQYF. The CDR3 DNA sequence: TGTGCCAGCAGCTTACGGAGGGACCAAGAGACCCAGTACTTC.

This clone has just one count. This CDR3 is also generated by other DNA sequences in the sample. The rearrangement links TRBV7-2 to TRBJ2-1; 13 bases line up with TRBD2. The CDR3 runs to 18 residues. The V and J ends lost 2 bases and 0 bases, in that order; junction bases with no gene match: 4. Germline CDR1 and CDR2: SGHTA and FQGNSA. In DNA form, the CDR3 reads TGTGCCAGCAGCTTACGGACTAGCGGGGGCACCTCCTACAATGAGCAGTTCTTC. As protein: CASSLRTSGGTSYNEQFF.

The chain joins TRBV7-8 to TRBJ2-3, with 8 bases matching TRBD2. The germline V gene encodes CDR1 SGHVS and CDR2 FQNEAQ. Losses at the gene ends were 1 base for V and 0 bases for J; bases not matched to a gene: 9. The CDR3 spans 18 residues. The CDR3: CASSLGSGLAGSTDTQYF. CDR3 DNA sequence: TGTGCCAGCAGCTTAGGGAGTGGGCTAGCGGGTAGCACAGATACGCAGTATTTT.

This clone has just one count. The chain links TRBV19 to TRBJ1-1, with 10 bases that match TRBD1. The germline gives CDR1 LNHDA, CDR2 SQIVND (reference sequence). V trimming: 4 bases; J trimming: 8 bases; junction bases outside the gene matches: 7. This CDR3 region has 14 residues. This chain's CDR3 is CASSKGTGVSEAFF. The CDR3 DNA reads TGTGCCAGTAGTAAAGGGACAGGGGTGAGCGAAGCTTTCTTT.

V usage is TRBV15 and J usage is TRBJ1-4; 7 positions agree with TRBD1. Trimming took 1 base from V and 3 from J; bases not matched to a gene: 5. Germline CDR1 is LNHNV and CDR2 is YYDKDF (reference sequence). CDR3 length: 16 residues. In nucleotides, the CDR3 is TGTGCCACCAGCAGAGCCCTCGGGACAGCTAATGAAAAACTGTTTTTT. Protein: CATSRALGTANEKLFF.

The table lists this clone with a count of one. The chain carries TRBV6-2 or TRBV6-3 and TRBJ2-7, with D perhaps matching TRBD2 (6 bases). Germline V gives CDR1 MNHEY, CDR2 SVGEGT. Trimming shortened V by 0 bases and J by 1 base, and 19 bases separated the two germline ends. CDR3 length equals 18 residues. Here the CDR3 reads CASSYSGSGGPWSYEQYF. The CDR3 DNA sequence: TGTGCCAGCAGTTACTCGGGTAGCGGAGGCCCTTGGTCCTACGAGCAGTACTTC.

The V call is TRBV7-2, the J call TRBJ1-2, with TRBD1 matching over 8 bases. Germline assignment: CDR1 SGHTA and CDR2 FQGNSA. The CDR3 is 14 amino acids. Trimming at V came to 1 base and at J to 6 bases, leaving 4 bases not matched to a gene. The CDR3 here is CASSLDRGRDGYTF. The CDR3 bases are TGTGCCAGCAGCTTAGACAGGGGGAGGGATGGCTACACCTTC.

V and J are TRBV11-2 and TRBJ2-3; 7 bases match TRBD2. V shed 1 base, J shed 2 bases, and the junction held 6 bases outside the gene matches. Germline CDR1 and CDR2: SGHAT and FQNNGV. This CDR3 comprises 16 residues. The DNA for the CDR3 is TGTGCCAGCAGCTTAGGGGCTAGCGGAAACACAGATACGCAGTATTTT. Its translation is CASSLGASGNTDTQYF.

This clone was recorded once. This CDR3 reads CASSDRGTDTQYF. For the CDR3, the DNA is TGTGCCAGCAGTGACCGCGGCACAGATACGCAGTATTTT. V and J are TRBV6-1 and TRBJ2-3, with D unresolved. Looked up from germline, CDR1 is MNHNS and CDR2 is SASEGT. V gave up 3 bases and J gave up 1 base, with 5 bases separating them. The CDR3 covers 13 residues.

The chain has TRBV2 and TRBJ2-3; possible D gene TRBD2, 5 bases. V lost 4 bases and J lost 3, with 11 bases in between. Per germline, CDR1 SNHLY and CDR2 FYNNEI. This CDR3 contains 14 residues. The CDR3, as DNA: TGTGCCAGCAGTGTTTCCCCGGGAACAGATACGCAGTATTTT. Protein sequence: CASSVSPGTDTQYF. The whole variable domain, remainder taken from reference TRBV2 and TRBJ2-3, is EPEVTQTPSHQVTQMGQEVILRCVPISNHLYFYWYRQILGQKVEFLVSFYNNEISEKSEIFDDQFSVERPDGSNFTLKIRSTKLEDSAMYFCASSVSPGTDTQYFGPGTRLTVL.

This clone was seen once. V usage is TRBV4-2 and J usage is TRBJ1-3; D remains unclear. Between the trimmed V and J ends, which lost 6 bases and 7 bases, there was a span of 19 bases. The CDR3 totals 15 residues. Germline values: CDR1 LGHNA, CDR2 YNFKEQ. The CDR3 bases are TGTGCCAGCAGTCAGCCTTCGGGGAACGCGAACACCATATATTTT. Protein product: CASSQPSGNANTIYF.

This clone appeared a single time. The rearrangement uses TRBV7-2 and TRBJ2-5, with TRBD2 matching over 7 bases. V trimming: 1 base; J trimming: 2 bases; junction bases outside the gene matches: 1. In germline, CDR1 is SGHTA, CDR2 FQGNSA. This CDR3 contains 14 residues. In nucleotides, the CDR3 is TGTGCCAGCAGCTTAGGGGGACTACAAGAGACCCAGTACTTC. It translates to CASSLGGLQETQYF.

The chain employs TRBV30 and TRBJ2-1; D uncertain. The CDR3 covers 12 residues. From germline, CDR1 is GTSNPN and CDR2 SVGIG (reference sequence). V shed 3 bases and J shed 5 bases, with 8 bases lying between them. The CDR3 DNA is TGTGCCTGGAGCTCTGGCAACAATGAGCAGTTCTTC. Translated, it gives CAWSSGNNEQFF.

The chain uses TRBV28 and TRBJ1-1; D not certain. The V and J ends lost 5 bases and 0 bases respectively, with 13 bases between them. CDR1 MDHEN and CDR2 SYDVKM come from the germline V gene. The CDR3 sequence is 15 residues long. The CDR3 DNA reads TGTGCCAGCAGTCCCCCCCCTCCCTTGAACACTGAAGCTTTCTTT. Translation gives CASSPPPPLNTEAFF.

This chain connects TRBV6-2 or TRBV6-3 to TRBJ1-5; 10 bases agree with TRBD1. CDR3 length equals 14 residues. Germline CDR1 and CDR2: MNHEY and SVGEGT. With V trimmed by 5 bases and J by 5 bases, 3 bases remained unmatched. CDR3 coding DNA: TGTGCCAGCAGTCAGGGACAGGGGCATCAGCCCCAGCATTTT. Translation gives CASSQGQGHQPQHF.

This clone turned up a few times. Compared with germline, one end of the junction differs, possibly owing to a read error. The chain recombines TRBV5-1 with TRBJ2-1, with 7 bases lining up with TRBD1. The CDR3 is 13 amino acids. Germline CDR1 SGHRS, CDR2 YFSETQ. CDR3 protein: CASTLDRMREQFF. CDR3 in DNA: TGCGCCAGCACCTTGGACAGGATGAGGGAGCAGTTCTTC.

The chain employs TRBV7-8 and TRBJ2-7, with a possible D match to TRBD2 (5 bases). The CDR3 extends over 14 amino acids. V gave up 6 bases and J gave up 5 bases, with 17 bases separating them. Germline CDR1 is SGHVS and CDR2 is FQNEAQ. CDR3 DNA sequence: TGTGCCAGCAGGTTGAGACGGGGTAGCAACGAGCAGTACTTC. It specifies CASRLRRGSNEQYF.

J is TRBJ2-1 and V is TRBV5-1; 12 bases fit TRBD2. J gave up 5 bases and V 1 base, and 1 base lay outside the gene matches. The CDR3 loop spans 15 amino acids. Germline CDR1 reads SGHRS; CDR2 reads YFSETQ. The CDR3: CASSLWTSGNNEQFF. The CDR3 DNA is TGCGCCAGCAGCTTGTGGACTAGCGGGAACAATGAGCAGTTCTTC.

The chain links TRBV6-2 or TRBV6-3 to TRBJ2-3; the D gene is possibly TRBD1 (6 bases). The CDR3 is 16 amino acids. Trimming left V 2 bases short and J 2 bases short, with 14 bases between. Germline CDR1 is MNHEY and CDR2 is SVGEGT. CDR3 protein: CASSYAQGHFTDTQYF. The CDR3 DNA reads TGTGCCAGCAGTTACGCACAGGGTCATTTCACAGATACGCAGTATTTT.

The genes are TRBV7-2 and TRBJ2-5; the D gene is possibly TRBD1 (5 bases). The CDR3 contains 13 residues. Germline assignment: CDR1 SGHTA and CDR2 FQGNSA. Deletions cut 5 bases from V and 2 bases from J, with 9 bases between. CDR3 nucleotides: TGTGCCAGCAGCCGGCCAGGGCAAGAGACCCAGTACTTC. It yields the protein CASSRPGQETQYF.